This T cell receptor (beta chain) was recovered during a study of blood T cell repertoires in COVID-19. Method: immunoSEQ multiplex PCR; TCRdb's copy keeps in-frame clones and lacks some. The table shows fewer than 350,000 clones, with more than 75% occurring only once. Germline V gene lookup returns CDR1 ENHRY and CDR2 SYGVKD. Trimming pared 2 bases from V and 0 bases from J, leaving 8 bases between. The CDR3 is made up of 14 amino acids. Only a few counts were recorded for this clone. The rearrangement links TRBV10-3 to TRBJ2-7; TRBD1 might be the D (5 bases). This sequence originates from a woman aged 60-75 years in a cohort exposed to, infected with or recovered from COVID-19 (not recorded which). Sequencing was done on a sample of PBMCs or T cells enriched from blood (not recorded which). The CDR3 DNA reads TGTGCCATCAGTGAGGGGGCAGGCTCCTACGAGCAGTACTTC. It codes for CAISEGAGSYEQYF.